This is a list of T cell receptor beta chains from one sample in a study of cytomegalovirus exposure and HLA in healthy donors. Data came from immunoSEQ multiplex PCR; TCRdb stores just in-frame clones and leaves some out. In the table there are approximately 59,000 clones, roughly 93% of which are singletons. The sample was PBMCs. The receptor set was obtained from a woman between 18 and 29 years old in good health and CMV-seropositive. The CDR3 runs from the conserved cysteine through the conserved F or W. D genes are given only for firm matches. A row's size may be missing; if present it is once, few, many or a size class.

size: NA
V: TRBV10-3
J: TRBJ1-1
D: NA
CDR3: CAIRRPGQLLTEAFF
DNA: TGTGCCATTCGACGGCCCGGACAGCTCTTAACTGAAGCTTTCTTT

size: NA
V: TRBV7-8
J: TRBJ2-3
D: NA
CDR3: CASSLYGGVTDTQYF
DNA: TGTGCCAGCAGCCTGTATGGCGGGGTTACAGATACGCAGTATTTT

size: NA
V: TRBV5-1
J: TRBJ2-1
D: NA
CDR3: CASSLELAPYNEQFF
DNA: TGCGCCAGCAGCTTAGAACTAGCCCCCTACAATGAGCAGTTCTTC

size: NA
V: TRBV2
J: TRBJ2-7
D: NA
CDR3: CASSAAHRDTSYEQYF
DNA: TGTGCCAGCAGCGCAGCCCACCGGGACACCTCCTACGAGCAGTACTTC

size: NA
V: TRBV15
J: TRBJ1-2
D: NA
CDR3: CATSRGGRGSSYGYTF
DNA: TGTGCCACCAGCAGAGGGGGTAGGGGCAGCTCCTATGGCTACACCTTC

size: NA
V: TRBV28
J: TRBJ2-7
D: NA
CDR3: CASKTNTYEQYF
DNA: TGTGCCAGCAAAACAAACACCTACGAGCAGTACTTC

size: NA
V: TRBV7-8
J: TRBJ2-5
D: NA
CDR3: CASSRGAETQYF
DNA: TGTGCCAGCAGCCGTGGGGCAGAGACCCAGTACTTC

size: NA
V: TRBV7-6
J: TRBJ1-1
D: NA
CDR3: CASSSQAGLNTEAFF
DNA: TGTGCCAGCAGTTCCCAGGCAGGGTTGAACACTGAAGCTTTCTTT

size: NA
V: TRBV7-3
J: TRBJ1-1
D: NA
CDR3: CASSLTAANTEAFF
DNA: TGTGCCAGCAGCTTAACGGCGGCGAACACTGAAGCTTTCTTT

size: NA
V: TRBV5-4
J: TRBJ2-5
D: TRBD2
CDR3: CASSSGAGVQETQYF
DNA: TGTGCCAGCAGCTCTGGAGCGGGGGTGCAAGAGACCCAGTACTTC

size: once
V: TRBV6-4
J: TRBJ2-1
D: NA
CDR3: CASSGSQNNEQFF
DNA: TGTGCCAGCAGTGGTTCACAAAACAATGAGCAGTTCTTC

size: NA
V: TRBV19
J: TRBJ2-7
D: TRBD2
CDR3: CATGLAGGPYEQYF
DNA: TGTGCCACAGGACTAGCGGGGGGCCCCTACGAGCAGTACTTC

size: NA
V: TRBV28
J: TRBJ2-4
D: TRBD1
CDR3: CASSPWAGQGKNIQYF
DNA: TGTGCCAGCAGCCCTTGGGCGGGACAGGGGAAAAACATTCAGTACTTC

size: NA
V: TRBV7-2
J: TRBJ2-5
D: NA
CDR3: CASSLAVQETQYF
DNA: TGTGCCAGCAGCTTGGCAGTACAAGAGACCCAGTACTTC

size: NA
V: TRBV11-2
J: TRBJ2-4
D: TRBD1
CDR3: CASSSEGQGRKF
DNA: TGTGCCAGCAGCTCTGAGGGACAGGGGAGGAAGTTC

size: once
V: TRBV19
J: TRBJ1-3
D: NA
CDR3: CASSVDTSSGNTIYF
DNA: TGTGCCAGTAGTGTGGACACTTCCTCTGGAAACACCATATATTTT

size: NA
V: TRBV7-2
J: TRBJ1-1
D: TRBD1
CDR3: CASSFGQGFTEAFF
DNA: TGTGCCAGCAGCTTCGGACAGGGATTCACTGAAGCTTTCTTT

size: NA
V: TRBV19
J: TRBJ1-2
D: TRBD1
CDR3: CASSIAGGKGYTF
DNA: TGTGCCAGTAGTATAGCAGGGGGCAAGGGCTACACCTTC

size: NA
V: TRBV30
J: TRBJ1-1
D: NA
CDR3: CAWKHLQTNTEAFF
DNA: TGTGCCTGGAAGCATCTACAGACGAACACTGAAGCTTTCTTT

size: NA
V: TRBV7-9
J: TRBJ1-5
D: NA
CDR3: CASSPRGTQPQHF
DNA: TGTGCCAGCAGCCCGAGGGGGACTCAGCCCCAGCATTTT

size: NA
V: TRBV28
J: TRBJ1-3
D: NA
CDR3: CASNWGAGGNTIYF
DNA: TGTGCCAGCAATTGGGGAGCGGGTGGAAACACCATATATTTT

size: NA
V: TRBV5-4
J: TRBJ1-1
D: NA
CDR3: CASSPGGGTEAFF
DNA: TGTGCCAGCAGCCCTGGGGGGGGGACTGAAGCTTTCTTT

size: NA
V: TRBV7-8
J: TRBJ2-5
D: TRBD2
CDR3: CASSQDFTSGGRGETQYF
DNA: TGTGCCAGCAGCCAAGACTTTACTAGCGGGGGGCGGGGAGAGACCCAGTACTTC

size: NA
V: TRBV18
J: TRBJ1-2
D: NA
CDR3: CASSPDRNYGYTF
DNA: TGTGCCAGCTCACCCGACAGAAACTATGGCTACACCTTC

size: NA
V: TRBV7-9
J: TRBJ2-3
D: NA
CDR3: CASSPESGSTDTQYF
DNA: TGTGCCAGCAGCCCAGAAAGCGGGAGCACAGATACGCAGTATTTT

size: NA
V: TRBV19
J: TRBJ2-7
D: TRBD1
CDR3: CASSIAQGSYEQYF
DNA: TGTGCCAGTAGTATAGCACAGGGGTCCTACGAGCAGTACTTC

size: NA
V: TRBV5-5
J: TRBJ1-5
D: TRBD1
CDR3: CASSPQAGTGRNQPQHF
DNA: TGTGCCAGCAGCCCACAAGCAGGGACAGGTAGAAATCAGCCCCAGCATTTT

size: NA
V: TRBV9
J: TRBJ2-1
D: TRBD2
CDR3: CASSVGSGGRFEQFF
DNA: TGTGCCAGCAGCGTAGGTAGCGGGGGACGATTTGAGCAGTTCTTC

size: NA
V: TRBV6-1
J: TRBJ1-1
D: NA
CDR3: CASSLQGTEAFF
DNA: TGTGCCAGCAGTTTGCAGGGGACTGAAGCTTTCTTT

size: once
V: TRBV6-5
J: TRBJ1-1
D: TRBD1
CDR3: CASSYSNQGARTEAFF
DNA: TGTGCCAGCAGTTACTCGAATCAGGGGGCGAGGACTGAAGCTTTCTTT

size: NA
V: TRBV6-1
J: TRBJ2-1
D: TRBD2
CDR3: CASSETSGGYNEQFF
DNA: TGTGCCAGCAGTGAAACTAGCGGGGGCTACAATGAGCAGTTCTTC

size: NA
V: TRBV5-1
J: TRBJ2-1
D: TRBD2
CDR3: CASRRGESYNEQFF
DNA: TGCGCCAGCAGACGGGGGGAGTCCTACAATGAGCAGTTCTTC

size: NA
V: TRBV4-1
J: TRBJ2-1
D: NA
CDR3: CASSQKFEQNEQFF
DNA: TGCGCCAGCAGCCAAAAGTTTGAGCAAAATGAGCAGTTCTTC

size: NA
V: TRBV27
J: TRBJ2-1
D: NA
CDR3: CASSLGQRDNEQFF
DNA: TGTGCCAGCAGTCTTGGACAGAGAGACAATGAGCAGTTCTTC

size: NA
V: TRBV5-1
J: TRBJ1-6
D: TRBD1
CDR3: CASSLAMVGQGFFQRSSYNSPLHF
DNA: TGCGCCAGCAGCTTGGCAATGGTGGGACAGGGCTTCTTCCAGAGGAGCTCCTATAATTCACCCCTCCACTTT

size: once
V: TRBV20-1
J: TRBJ2-1
D: TRBD1
CDR3: CSARDRGEFF
DNA: TGCAGTGCTAGGGACAGGGGCGAGTTCTTC

size: NA
V: TRBV5-1
J: TRBJ1-2
D: NA
CDR3: CASSLASGVSFGYTF
DNA: TGCGCCAGCAGCTTGGCCTCGGGGGTGTCGTTCGGCTACACCTTC

size: NA
V: TRBV15
J: TRBJ1-5
D: NA
CDR3: CATSRQGNQPQHF
DNA: TGTGCCACCAGCAGACAGGGGAACCAGCCCCAGCATTTT

size: NA
V: TRBV28
J: TRBJ2-7
D: NA
CDR3: CASVQGYEQYF
DNA: TGTGCCAGCGTCCAGGGCTACGAGCAGTACTTC

size: NA
V: TRBV6-6
J: TRBJ2-7
D: TRBD1
CDR3: CASSSSPGQGPYEQYF
DNA: TGTGCCAGCAGTTCGTCACCGGGACAGGGACCCTACGAGCAGTACTTC

size: once
V: TRBV5-8
J: TRBJ1-1
D: NA
CDR3: CASSVRGRLNTEAFF
DNA: TGTGCCAGCAGCGTCAGAGGCCGCCTGAACACTGAAGCTTTCTTT

size: NA
V: TRBV2
J: TRBJ2-1
D: TRBD2
CDR3: CASSGGGVFYEQFF
DNA: TGTGCCAGCAGTGGCGGGGGTGTCTTTTATGAGCAGTTCTTC

size: once
V: TRBV28
J: TRBJ1-2
D: TRBD1
CDR3: CASSFRDRANYGYTF
DNA: TGTGCCAGCAGTTTCCGGGACAGGGCTAACTATGGCTACACCTTC

size: NA
V: TRBV4-2
J: TRBJ2-1
D: NA
CDR3: CASSQDPAGSYNEQFF
DNA: TGTGCCAGCAGCCAAGATCCCGCCGGCTCCTACAATGAGCAGTTCTTC

size: NA
V: TRBV15
J: TRBJ2-7
D: TRBD1
CDR3: CATSRQTGRYEQYF
DNA: TGTGCCACCAGCAGACAGACAGGGCGGTACGAGCAGTACTTC

size: NA
V: TRBV9
J: TRBJ2-2
D: TRBD1
CDR3: CASSGGQVNTGELFF
DNA: TGTGCCAGCAGCGGGGGACAGGTAAACACCGGGGAGCTGTTTTTT

size: NA
V: TRBV19
J: TRBJ1-1
D: TRBD1
CDR3: CASSRHRGPAAVEAFF
DNA: TGTGCCAGTAGTCGGCACAGGGGGCCCGCTGCTGTTGAAGCTTTCTTT

size: NA
V: TRBV5-1
J: TRBJ2-7
D: TRBD1
CDR3: CASSLETGSSEQYF
DNA: TGCGCCAGCAGCTTGGAGACAGGGTCCAGCGAGCAGTACTTC

size: once
V: TRBV5-6
J: TRBJ2-4
D: TRBD1
CDR3: CASSLEPRTGGWGKNIQYF
DNA: TGTGCCAGCAGCTTGGAGCCTAGGACAGGGGGCTGGGGCAAAAACATTCAGTACTTC

size: NA
V: TRBV7-2
J: TRBJ1-6
D: TRBD1
CDR3: CASSIDRVRSPLHF
DNA: TGTGCCAGCAGCATCGACAGGGTCCGCTCACCCCTCCACTTT

size: NA
V: TRBV5-6
J: TRBJ1-2
D: NA
CDR3: CASSWHTGYTF
DNA: TGTGCCAGCAGCTGGCATACGGGCTACACCTTC

size: NA
V: TRBV18
J: TRBJ2-7
D: NA
CDR3: CASSREPTYEQYF
DNA: TGTGCCAGCTCACGGGAGCCAACCTACGAGCAGTACTTC

size: NA
V: TRBV19
J: TRBJ2-7
D: TRBD1
CDR3: CASSLQGDSYEQYF
DNA: TGTGCCAGTAGTCTACAGGGGGACTCCTACGAGCAGTACTTC